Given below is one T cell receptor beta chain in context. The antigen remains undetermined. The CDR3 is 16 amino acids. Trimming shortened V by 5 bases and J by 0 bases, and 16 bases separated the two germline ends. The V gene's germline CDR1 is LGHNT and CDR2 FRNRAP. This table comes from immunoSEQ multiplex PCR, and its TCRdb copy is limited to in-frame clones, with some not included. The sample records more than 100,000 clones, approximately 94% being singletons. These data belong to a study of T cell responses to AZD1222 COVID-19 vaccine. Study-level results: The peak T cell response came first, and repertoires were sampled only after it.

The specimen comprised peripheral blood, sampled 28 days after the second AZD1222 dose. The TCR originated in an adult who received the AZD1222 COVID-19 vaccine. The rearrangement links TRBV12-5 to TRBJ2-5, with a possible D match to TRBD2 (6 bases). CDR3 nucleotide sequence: TGTGCTAGTGGTCCCCGCGGGGACCCGTACCAAGAGACCCAGTACTTC. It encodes CASGPRGDPYQETQYF.